The 22 T cell receptor beta chains given below trace back to one sample, sequenced in a study of blood T cell repertoires in COVID-19. Repertoires were generated with immunoSEQ multiplex PCR, while TCRdb's copy carries only in-frame clones and drops some. The data show approximately 350,000 clones, around nine tenths seen once. Sample: peripheral blood. Receptors were obtained from a woman in her 70s with COVID-19, enrolled during active disease.

This clone occurred once. The chain is built from TRBV18 and TRBJ1-6; D unresolved. The V gene lost 3 bases and the J gene lost 7 bases, with 16 bases spanning the gap. Per germline, CDR1 KGHSH and CDR2 LQKENI. There are 16 residues in the CDR3. The CDR3 nucleotides read TGTGCCAGCTCACCCCTGATCCCCGGTCGGAATTCACCCCTCCACTTT. Amino acid sequence: CASSPLIPGRNSPLHF.

J is TRBJ2-7 and V is TRBV27, with 7 bases matching TRBD1. The CDR3 extends over 12 amino acids. Germline V gives CDR1 MNHEY, CDR2 SMNVEV (reference sequence). Germline trimming cut 5 bases from V and 6 bases from J; bases unmatched to any gene: 4. This chain's CDR3 is CASSRQGTEQYF. DNA of the CDR3: TGTGCCAGCAGTCGACAGGGAACCGAGCAGTACTTC.

V gene TRBV7-2 combines with J gene TRBJ2-7; D remains unclear. CDR1 SGHTA and CDR2 FQGNSA come from the germline V gene. This CDR3 comprises 13 residues. Trimming left V 1 base short and J 3 bases short, with 7 bases between. The CDR3 DNA sequence: TGTGCCAGCAGCTTAGAAGCTCGCTACGAGCAGTACTTC. It is translated as CASSLEARYEQYF.

The chain uses TRBV30 and TRBJ2-7, with D perhaps TRBD1 (7 bases). The CDR3 covers 15 residues. Germline lookup yields CDR1 GTSNPN and CDR2 SVGIG (reference sequence). V was clipped by 3 bases and J by 5 bases, with 20 bases between them. CDR3 in DNA: TGTGCCTGGAGGAGGGGGGAGACAGGGAGTAACGAGCAGTACTTC. Residues: CAWRRGETGSNEQYF.

The V gene is TRBV28, the J gene TRBJ1-1; maybe TRBD1 (5 bases). The length of the CDR3 is 16 residues. Trimming removed 7 bases at V and 5 bases at J, with 23 bases between. Germline V gene data show CDR1 as MDHEN and CDR2 as SYDVKM. CDR3 loop: CASTAGLVGGRTEAFF. CDR3 coding DNA: TGTGCCAGCACCGCGGGGCTTGTGGGGGGACGGACTGAAGCTTTCTTT.

Remarks on this clone: The sample carries other DNA sequences with the same CDR3. The chain uses TRBV3-1 (or the pseudogene TRBV3-2) and TRBJ2-3; 10 bases map to TRBD2. Germline V gives CDR1 LGHDT, CDR2 YNNKEL (reference sequence). The ends lost 4 bases at V and 2 bases at J; junction bases unmatched: 3. This CDR3 comprises 15 residues. The CDR3 DNA follows: TGTGCCAGCAGCCTCCTAGCGGGGGACACAGATACGCAGTATTTT. Translated: CASSLLAGDTDTQYF.

The chain couples TRBV28 to TRBJ2-7; 10 bases align to TRBD1. Losses at the gene ends were 4 bases for V and 0 bases for J; bases not matched to a gene: 6. The CDR3 spans 16 residues. CDR1 MDHEN and CDR2 SYDVKM come from the germline V gene. The CDR3 loop is CASSSTGTGVSYEQYF. CDR3 DNA sequence: TGTGCCAGCAGTTCTACCGGGACAGGGGTCTCCTACGAGCAGTACTTC.

The J gene is TRBJ1-1, the V gene TRBV5-1; no reliable D call. V dropped 4 bases and J dropped 5 bases, with 9 bases sitting between them. CDR1 and CDR2 (germline): SGHRS, YFSETQ. The CDR3 is 12 amino acids. CDR3 in DNA: TGCGCCAGCAGCGACGGGAGGACTGAAGCTTTCTTT. Translated, it gives CASSDGRTEAFF. The variable domain in full, with the rest retrieved from reference TRBV5-1 and TRBJ1-1, is KAGVTQTPRYLIKTRGQQVTLSCSPISGHRSVSWYQQTPGQGLQFLFEYFSETQRNKGNFPGRFSGRQFSNSRSEMNVSTLELGDSALYLCASSDGRTEAFFGQGTRLTVV.

The chain is built from TRBV2 and TRBJ1-2; TRBD1 matches 8 bases. V was pared by 6 bases and J by 4 bases, with 13 bases of the junction left unmatched. This CDR3 has 16 residues. The germline V gene encodes CDR1 SNHLY and CDR2 FYNNEI. CDR3 amino acids: CASSLRQGMTGYGYTF. Here the CDR3 DNA reads TGTGCCAGCAGCCTCCGACAGGGGATGACTGGCTATGGCTACACCTTC.

V is TRBV5-4 and J is TRBJ1-3; 7 bases align to TRBD1. V lost 0 bases, J lost 4 bases, and 4 bases stayed unmatched. This CDR3 has 15 residues. Germline-derived CDR1 and CDR2 are SGHNT and YYREEE (reference sequence). CDR3 bases: TGTGCCAGCAGCTTGGAACAGGGGATCGGAAACACCATATATTTT. Translated: CASSLEQGIGNTIYF.

V gene TRBV7-9 combines with J gene TRBJ2-6, with TRBD2 identical over 7 bases. The trim removed 1 base at V and 0 bases at J, leaving 3 bases unmatched. Germline values: CDR1 SEHNR, CDR2 FQNEAQ (reference sequence). CDR3 length: 17 amino acids. For the CDR3, the DNA is TGTGCCAGCAGCTTAGGGGAGGGACCCTCTGGGGCCAACGTCCTGACTTTC. Translating it yields CASSLGEGPSGANVLTF.

J is TRBJ1-2 and V is TRBV5-6; TRBD1 matches 9 bases. The CDR3 covers 14 residues. The germline gives CDR1 SGHDT, CDR2 YYEEEE. The junction had 5 bases not matched to a gene; V was cut back by 2 bases and J by 6 bases. The chain's CDR3 is CASSLSGTGHGYTF. CDR3 DNA: TGTGCCAGCAGCTTATCCGGGACAGGGCATGGCTACACCTTC.

The rearrangement joins TRBV11-2 to TRBJ2-5, with a possible D match to TRBD2 (6 bases). This CDR3 has 13 residues. The germline gives CDR1 SGHAT, CDR2 FQNNGV. V was clipped by 5 bases and J by 11 bases, with 18 bases between them. The CDR3 region has the DNA TGTGCCAGCAGCCCACCCGCTGGGACTCCGCAGTACTTC. It encodes CASSPPAGTPQYF.

This clone has a single count. CDR3 in DNA: TGTGCCACCAGCTGGCGACTATCGAATGAGCAGTTCTTC. It encodes CATSWRLSNEQFF. The chain employs TRBV24-1 and TRBJ2-1; a possible D gene is TRBD2 (5 bases). Looked up from germline, CDR1 is KGHDR and CDR2 is SFDVKD. Trimming removed 7 bases at V and 7 bases at J, with 13 bases between. The CDR3 consists of 13 residues.

This chain connects TRBV11-2 to TRBJ2-3; tentatively, D is TRBD1 (6 bases). V lost 0 bases, J lost 4 bases, and 8 bases lay in between. The CDR3 runs 14 residues. Looked up from germline, CDR1 is SGHAT and CDR2 is FQNNGV. The CDR3 DNA reads as TGTGCCAGCAGCTTAGACAGGGGCCCAGATACGCAGTATTTT. It yields the protein CASSLDRGPDTQYF.

The V gene is TRBV5-1, the J gene TRBJ2-1; D possibly corresponds to TRBD2 (6 bases). This CDR3 spans 15 amino acids. Germline CDR1 reads SGHRS; CDR2 reads YFSETQ. Between the trimmed V and J ends, which lost 0 bases and 4 bases, there was a span of 11 bases. This CDR3 reads CASSLGTNPYNEQFF. The CDR3 nucleotides are TGCGCCAGCAGCTTGGGGACTAACCCTTACAATGAGCAGTTCTTC.

The chain is built from TRBV27 and TRBJ2-7; possibly TRBD2 for D (6 bases). V was cut by 5 bases and J by 11 bases, with 19 bases left in between. This CDR3 spans 13 amino acids. Per germline, CDR1 MNHEY and CDR2 SMNVEV (reference sequence). CDR3 residues: CASSTPGTPTEYF. CDR3 bases: TGTGCCAGCAGTACCCCCGGGACTCCCACGGAGTACTTC.

The chain uses TRBV5-6 and TRBJ2-5; TRBD2 might be the D (6 bases). Germline CDR1 reads SGHDT; CDR2 reads YYEEEE. Trimming removed 3 bases at V and 5 bases at J, with 11 bases between. This CDR3 region has 13 residues. The CDR3 DNA follows: TGTGCCAGCAGCTCGCATGGGGGGGAGACCCAGTACTTC. This translates into CASSSHGGETQYF.

The chain is built from TRBV5-1 and TRBJ1-2; the D is unclear. The CDR3 loop spans 12 amino acids. Germline V lookup: CDR1 SGHRS, CDR2 YFSETQ. With 6 bases removed from V and 5 bases from J, the gap between germline ends came to 11 bases. In DNA, the CDR3 is TGCGCCAGCACGCAGGCGGGGTATGGCTACACCTTC. Its translation: CASTQAGYGYTF.

V is TRBV28 and J is TRBJ1-2; 10 bases map to TRBD1. The junction had 1 base not matched to a gene; V was cut back by 1 base and J by 8 bases. CDR1 and CDR2 (germline): MDHEN, SYDVKM. The CDR3 has 13 residues. CDR3 region: CASSLSTGGGYTF. The CDR3 coding sequence is TGTGCCAGCAGTTTATCGACAGGGGGCGGCTACACCTTC.

Comments on this clone: The identical CDR3 is also encoded by other nucleotide sequences in the sample. The genes are TRBV7-3 and TRBJ1-1; 9 nucleotides align to TRBD1. The CDR3 runs 14 residues. V dropped 4 bases and J dropped 5; count of bases not matched to a gene: 5. Germline CDR1 and CDR2: SGHTA and FQGTGA. The CDR3 here is CASSSQGAGTEAFF. In DNA, the CDR3 is TGTGCCAGCAGCTCACAGGGGGCCGGAACTGAAGCTTTCTTT.

Here the CDR3 DNA reads TGTGCCAGTAGCGAAGGGGGCACCGGGGAGCTGTTTTTT. Encoded protein: CASSEGGTGELFF. The gene calls are TRBV19 and TRBJ2-2, with D possibly matching TRBD1 (6 bases). The CDR3 consists of 13 residues. The V and J ends lost 6 bases and 4 bases respectively, with 9 bases between them. CDR1 is LNHDA, CDR2 SQIVND, per germline (reference sequence).